This entry lists 17 T cell receptor beta chains sequenced from one sample in a study of blood T cell repertoires in COVID-19. The table came from immunoSEQ multiplex PCR; TCRdb's copy has only in-frame clones and leaves some out. Here the sample spans about 34,000 clones, about 90% being singletons. Material for sequencing was peripheral blood. Every receptor here comes from an elderly man with acute or convalescent COVID-19.

This chain uses TRBV28 with TRBJ1-2; 12 nucleotides align to TRBD1. The CDR3 has 15 amino acids. Germline assignment: CDR1 MDHEN and CDR2 SYDVKM. The junction had 10 bases not matched to a gene; V was cut back by 7 bases and J by 7 bases. The CDR3 here is CASIVAGTGGSGYTF. The DNA of the CDR3 is TGTGCCAGCATCGTAGCAGGGACAGGGGGCTCTGGCTACACCTTC.

The rearrangement joins TRBV10-3 to TRBJ2-7; no clear D gene. Trimming removed 2 bases at V and 6 bases at J, with 8 bases between. The germline gives CDR1 ENHRY, CDR2 SYGVKD. The CDR3 loop spans 12 amino acids. As DNA, the CDR3 is TGTGCCATCAGTGAGAGTCGAGGCGAGCAGTACTTC. Residues: CAISESRGEQYF.

The V call is TRBV6-4, the J call TRBJ1-4; D call uncertain. Germline CDR1 MRHNA, CDR2 SNTAGT. Trimming stripped 5 bases from V and 7 bases from J, with 11 bases between. This CDR3 region has 13 residues. The CDR3 bases are TGTGCCAGCAGTCTCTCCCGGGGTGAAAAACTGTTTTTT. This codes for CASSLSRGEKLFF.

The chain uses TRBV30 and TRBJ2-2; no clear D. The germline CDR1 and CDR2 sequences are GTSNPN and SVGIG (reference sequence). This CDR3 spans 12 amino acids. Trimming removed 3 bases from V and 6 bases from J, with 8 bases in between. The CDR3 region is CAWRDWPGELFF. The DNA of the CDR3 is TGTGCCTGGAGAGATTGGCCCGGGGAGCTGTTTTTT.

The chain combines TRBV28 with TRBJ1-3; 7 bases fit TRBD1. V lost 2 bases, J lost 0 bases, and 7 bases stayed unmatched. Germline CDR1 and CDR2: MDHEN and SYDVKM. CDR3 length: 17 amino acids. The CDR3 sequence is CASSLAGGMGSGNTIYF. CDR3 DNA: TGTGCCAGCAGTTTAGCAGGGGGGATGGGCTCTGGAAACACCATATATTTT.

CDR3 nucleotide sequence: TGTGCCAGCAGCTTAGCGTCCTTCAGCACTGAAGCTTTCTTT. It translates to CASSLASFSTEAFF. This rearrangement joins TRBV7-9 to TRBJ1-1; D gene ambiguous. This CDR3 spans 14 amino acids. Trimming removed 0 bases from V and 4 bases from J, with 9 bases in between. Germline loops: CDR1 SEHNR, CDR2 FQNEAQ (reference sequence).

CDR3 in amino acids: CASSAGTGALQPQHF. The DNA of the CDR3 is TGTGCCAGTAGTGCCGGGACAGGGGCTCTTCAGCCCCAGCATTTT. The rearrangement uses TRBV19 and TRBJ1-5; 10 bases are a match to TRBD1. The germline V gene encodes CDR1 LNHDA and CDR2 SQIVND (reference sequence). V shed 5 bases and J 6 bases; nucleotides not matched to a gene: 7. The CDR3 consists of 15 residues.

The chain joins TRBV5-1 to TRBJ2-2, with D maybe TRBD2 (5 bases). Deletions cut 5 bases from V and 0 bases from J, with 11 bases between. Germline-derived CDR1 and CDR2 are SGHRS and YFSETQ. The CDR3 has 15 amino acids. CDR3 in DNA: TGCGCCAGCAGACTCACCGGGGCGAACACCGGGGAGCTGTTTTTT. This codes for CASRLTGANTGELFF.

The chain combines TRBV20-1 with TRBJ1-2; TRBD1 is a possible D gene (6 bases). The CDR3 totals 11 residues. Between the trimmed V and J ends, which lost 7 bases and 7 bases, there was a span of 13 bases. The germline V gene encodes CDR1 DFQATT and CDR2 SNEGSKA (reference sequence). CDR3 sequence (DNA): TGCAGTGTTAAGGGGGTTGGTGGCTACACCTTC. Residues: CSVKGVGGYTF.

The rearrangement uses TRBV2 and TRBJ1-2; TRBD1 matches at 7 bases. After removal of 8 bases from V and 0 bases from J, the junction contained 9 bases not matched to a gene. From germline, CDR1 is SNHLY and CDR2 FYNNEI. The CDR3 extends over 15 amino acids. CDR3 nucleotide sequence: TGTGCCAGCGGATCTGACAGGGTCCCTAACTATGGCTACACCTTC. Translating gives CASGSDRVPNYGYTF.

This clone turned up a few times. This chain connects TRBV5-6 to TRBJ1-2, with 9 bases identical to TRBD1. V was pared by 3 bases and J by 4 bases, with 13 bases of the junction left unmatched. CDR3 size: 17 residues. Germline CDR1 and CDR2: SGHDT and YYEEEE. CDR3 coding DNA: TGTGCCAGCAGCTCGCTGATGGGACAGGGCCGACGCTATGGCTACACCTTC. It translates to CASSSLMGQGRRYGYTF.

This clone was observed a few times. V gene TRBV12-5 combines with J gene TRBJ1-2; 10 bases are a match to TRBD1. Germline CDR1 is LGHNT and CDR2 is FRNRAP. The CDR3 has 21 amino acids. With 2 bases clipped from V and 0 bases from J, the junction kept 18 bases outside the gene matches. The CDR3 here is CASGLIPGFGTGAAANYGYTF. In DNA form, the CDR3 reads TGTGCTAGTGGTTTGATCCCCGGCTTTGGGACAGGGGCCGCAGCTAACTATGGCTACACCTTC. Together with reference TRBV12-5 and TRBJ1-2, the CDR3 gives the full variable domain: DARVTQTPRHKVTEMGQEVTMRCQPILGHNTVFWYRQTMMQGLELLAYFRNRAPLDDSGMPKDRFSAEMPDATLATLKIQPSEPRDSAVYFCASGLIPGFGTGAAANYGYTFGSGTRLTVV.

This sequence joins TRBV18 and TRBJ2-7; the D is unclear. This CDR3 comprises 16 residues. V lost 0 bases to trimming and J lost 7 bases, with 19 bases between them. Per the germline V gene, CDR1 is KGHSH and CDR2 is LQKENI. In nucleotides, the CDR3 is TGTGCCAGCTCACCACCGAACGGGTACTCTACCGGGGAGCAGTACTTC. This gives the protein CASSPPNGYSTGEQYF. The full variable domain, completed using reference TRBV18 and TRBJ2-7, is NAGVMQNPRHLVRRRGQEARLRCSPMKGHSHVYWYRQLPEEGLKFMVYLQKENIIDESGMPKERFSAEFPKEGPSILRIQQVVRGDSAAYFCASSPPNGYSTGEQYFGPGTRLTVT.

V gene TRBV28 combines with J gene TRBJ2-5; D is perhaps TRBD2 (6 bases). This CDR3 is 14 amino acids long. V was clipped by 6 bases and J by 5 bases, with 16 bases between them. Per germline, CDR1 MDHEN and CDR2 SYDVKM. This chain's CDR3 is CASSPRRGLETQYF. The CDR3, as DNA: TGTGCCAGCAGCCCCCGGAGGGGATTGGAGACCCAGTACTTC. The full variable domain, with the rest looked up from reference TRBV28 and TRBJ2-5, is DVKVTQSSRYLVKRTGEKVFLECVQDMDHENMFWYRQDPGLGLRLIYFSYDVKMKEKGDIPEGYSVSREKKERFSLILESASTNQTSMYLCASSPRRGLETQYFGPGTRLLVL.

This sequence joins TRBV5-1 and TRBJ1-1; 9 bases match TRBD1. CDR3 length equals 15 residues. V was pared by 5 bases and J by 3 bases, with 8 bases of the junction left unmatched. CDR1 and CDR2 (germline): SGHRS, YFSETQ. This CDR3 reads CASRRTTGGYTEAFF. The CDR3 nucleotides are TGCGCCAGCAGAAGGACGACAGGGGGATACACTGAAGCTTTCTTT.

The chain uses TRBV5-1 and TRBJ1-1; 9 bases line up with TRBD1. CDR1 is SGHRS and CDR2 is YFSETQ in the germline V gene. Trimming at V came to 2 bases and at J to 4 bases, leaving 15 bases not matched to a gene. This CDR3 has 18 amino acids. The CDR3 sequence: CASSLISPRDRVFTEAFF. The CDR3 DNA is TGCGCCAGCAGCTTAATTTCTCCCCGGGACAGGGTTTTCACTGAAGCTTTCTTT.

The CDR3 loop is CAISAQGANTGELFF. The CDR3 nucleotides read TGTGCCATCAGTGCGCAGGGGGCAAACACCGGGGAGCTGTTTTTT. J is TRBJ2-2 and V is TRBV10-3; 8 bases are a match to TRBD1. Germline CDR1 and CDR2: ENHRY and SYGVKD. The CDR3 consists of 15 residues. Unmatched junction bases numbered 3, after V lost 4 bases and J lost 2 bases.